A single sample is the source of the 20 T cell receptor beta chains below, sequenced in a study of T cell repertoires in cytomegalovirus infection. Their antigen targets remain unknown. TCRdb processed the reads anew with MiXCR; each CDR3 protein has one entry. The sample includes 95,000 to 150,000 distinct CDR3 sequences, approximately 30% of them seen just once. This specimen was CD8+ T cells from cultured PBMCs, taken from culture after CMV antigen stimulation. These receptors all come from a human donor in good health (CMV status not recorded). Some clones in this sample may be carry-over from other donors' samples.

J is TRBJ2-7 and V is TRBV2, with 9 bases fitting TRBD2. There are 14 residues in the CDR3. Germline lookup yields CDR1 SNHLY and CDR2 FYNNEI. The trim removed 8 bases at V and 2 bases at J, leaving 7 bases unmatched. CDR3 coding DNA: TGTGCCAGCTCCGCTAGCGGGGAGACCTACGAGCAGTACTTC. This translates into CASSASGETYEQYF.

CDR3 in amino acids: CSVMDAINYGYTF. In DNA, the CDR3 is TGCAGCGTGATGGACGCGATTAACTATGGCTACACCTTC. The V and J genes are TRBV29-1 and TRBJ1-2, with D uncertain. Trimming took 6 bases from V and 1 from J, leaving 12 bases between them. The CDR3 spans 13 residues. The germline V gene has CDR1 SQVTM and CDR2 ANQGSEA.

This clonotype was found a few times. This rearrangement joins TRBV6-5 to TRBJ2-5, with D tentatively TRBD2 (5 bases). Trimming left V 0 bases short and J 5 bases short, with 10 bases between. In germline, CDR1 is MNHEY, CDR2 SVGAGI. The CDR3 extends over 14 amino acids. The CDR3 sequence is CASSYSGGGETQYF. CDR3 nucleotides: TGTGCCAGCAGTTACTCTGGAGGTGGCGAGACCCAGTACTTC.

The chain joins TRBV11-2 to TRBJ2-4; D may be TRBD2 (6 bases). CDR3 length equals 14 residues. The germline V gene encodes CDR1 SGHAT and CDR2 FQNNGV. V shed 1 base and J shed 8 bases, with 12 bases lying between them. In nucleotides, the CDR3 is TGTGCCAGCAGCTTAGGGGCTGGCGGGGACATTCAGTACTTC. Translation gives CASSLGAGGDIQYF.

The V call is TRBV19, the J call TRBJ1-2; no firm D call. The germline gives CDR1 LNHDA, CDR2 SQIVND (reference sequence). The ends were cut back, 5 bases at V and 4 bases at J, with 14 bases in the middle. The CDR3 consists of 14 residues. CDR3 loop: CASSPAPGGYGYTF. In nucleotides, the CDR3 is TGTGCCAGTAGTCCCGCGCCGGGAGGCTATGGCTACACCTTC. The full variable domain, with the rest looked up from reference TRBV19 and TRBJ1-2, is DGGITQSPKYLFRKEGQNVTLSCEQNLNHDAMYWYRQDPGQGLRLIYYSQIVNDFQKGDIAEGYSVSREKKESFPLTVTSAQKNPTAFYLCASSPAPGGYGYTFGSGTRLTVV.

CDR3 bases: TGTGCCAGCAGCCCCGCGGGACGGGTACCAAATGAAAAACTGTTTTTT. It specifies CASSPAGRVPNEKLFF. The genes are TRBV7-6 and TRBJ1-4; perhaps TRBD1 as D (5 bases). V was pared by 5 bases and J by 5 bases, with 18 bases between. Germline CDR1 SGHVS, CDR2 FNYEAQ. This CDR3 is 16 amino acids long.

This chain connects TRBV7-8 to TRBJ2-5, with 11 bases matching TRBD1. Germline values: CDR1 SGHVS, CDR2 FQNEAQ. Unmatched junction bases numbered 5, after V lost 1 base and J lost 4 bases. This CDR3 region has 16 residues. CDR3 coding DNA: TGTGCCAGCAGCTTAGAACCCGGGACAGGGGGAGAGACCCAGTACTTC. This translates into CASSLEPGTGGETQYF.

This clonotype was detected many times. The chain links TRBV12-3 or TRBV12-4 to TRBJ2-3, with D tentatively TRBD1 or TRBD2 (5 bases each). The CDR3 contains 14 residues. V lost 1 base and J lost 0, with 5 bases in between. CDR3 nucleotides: TGTGCCAGCAGTTTAGGGGACAGCACAGATACGCAGTATTTT. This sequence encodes CASSLGDSTDTQYF.

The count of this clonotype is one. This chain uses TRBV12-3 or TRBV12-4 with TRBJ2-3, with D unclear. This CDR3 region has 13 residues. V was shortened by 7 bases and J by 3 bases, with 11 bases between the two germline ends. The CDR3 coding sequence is TGTGCCAGCACCATGGGCGGAACAGATACGCAGTATTTT. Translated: CASTMGGTDTQYF.

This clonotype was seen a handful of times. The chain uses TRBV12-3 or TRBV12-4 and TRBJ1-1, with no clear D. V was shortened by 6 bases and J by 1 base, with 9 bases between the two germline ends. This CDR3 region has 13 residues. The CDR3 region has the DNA TGTGCCAGCAGCCCGATCCCGAACACTGAAGCTTTCTTT. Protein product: CASSPIPNTEAFF.

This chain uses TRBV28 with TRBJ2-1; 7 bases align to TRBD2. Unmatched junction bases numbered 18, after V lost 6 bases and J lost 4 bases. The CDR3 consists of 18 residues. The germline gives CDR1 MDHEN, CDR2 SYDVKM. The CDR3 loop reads CASREELRDYKSYNEQFF. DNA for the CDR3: TGTGCCAGCAGGGAAGAGCTGCGGGACTACAAGTCATACAATGAGCAGTTCTTC.

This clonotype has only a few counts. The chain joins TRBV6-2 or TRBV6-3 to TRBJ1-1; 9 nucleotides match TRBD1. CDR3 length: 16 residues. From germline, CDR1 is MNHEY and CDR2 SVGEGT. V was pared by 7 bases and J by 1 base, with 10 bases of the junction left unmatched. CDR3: CASTLQGALGNTEAFF. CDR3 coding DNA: TGTGCCAGCACTCTACAGGGGGCTCTGGGGAACACTGAAGCTTTCTTT.

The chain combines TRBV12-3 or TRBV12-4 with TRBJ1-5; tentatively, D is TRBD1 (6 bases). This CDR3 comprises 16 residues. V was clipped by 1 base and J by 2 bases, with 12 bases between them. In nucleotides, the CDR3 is TGTGCCAGCAGTTTAGTGGGGGCCGGGGGCAATCAGCCCCAGCATTTT. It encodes CASSLVGAGGNQPQHF.

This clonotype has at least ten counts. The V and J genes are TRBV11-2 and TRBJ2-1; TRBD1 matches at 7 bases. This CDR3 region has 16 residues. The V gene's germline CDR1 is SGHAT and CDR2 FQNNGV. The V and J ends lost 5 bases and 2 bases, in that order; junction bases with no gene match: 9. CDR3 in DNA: TGTGCCAGCAGCGCCTTCGACAGGGTACCCTACAATGAGCAGTTCTTC. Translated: CASSAFDRVPYNEQFF.

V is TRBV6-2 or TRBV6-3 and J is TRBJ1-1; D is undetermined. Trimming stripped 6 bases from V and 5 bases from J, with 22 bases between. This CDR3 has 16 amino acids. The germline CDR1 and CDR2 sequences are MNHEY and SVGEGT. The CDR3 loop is CASSQTRLAGGTEAFF. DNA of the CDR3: TGTGCCAGCAGCCAAACGCGGCTGGCAGGAGGGACTGAAGCTTTCTTT.

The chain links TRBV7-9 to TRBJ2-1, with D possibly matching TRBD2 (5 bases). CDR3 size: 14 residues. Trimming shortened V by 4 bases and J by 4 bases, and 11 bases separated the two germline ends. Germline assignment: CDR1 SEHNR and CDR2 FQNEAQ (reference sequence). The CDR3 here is CASSSTREYNEQFF. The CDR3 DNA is TGTGCCAGCAGCTCTACTAGGGAGTACAATGAGCAGTTCTTC. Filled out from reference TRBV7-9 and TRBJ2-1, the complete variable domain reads DTGVSQNPRHKITKRGQNVTFRCDPISEHNRLYWYRQTLGQGPEFLTYFQNEAQLEKSRLLSDRFSAERPKGSFSTLEIQRTEQGDSAMYLCASSSTREYNEQFFGPGTRLTVL.

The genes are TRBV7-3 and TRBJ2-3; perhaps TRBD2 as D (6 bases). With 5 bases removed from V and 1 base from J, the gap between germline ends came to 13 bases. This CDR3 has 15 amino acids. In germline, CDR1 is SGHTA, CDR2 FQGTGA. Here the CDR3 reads CASSRRSGGTDTQYF. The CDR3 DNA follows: TGTGCCAGCAGCCGCCGGTCGGGGGGCACAGATACGCAGTATTTT.

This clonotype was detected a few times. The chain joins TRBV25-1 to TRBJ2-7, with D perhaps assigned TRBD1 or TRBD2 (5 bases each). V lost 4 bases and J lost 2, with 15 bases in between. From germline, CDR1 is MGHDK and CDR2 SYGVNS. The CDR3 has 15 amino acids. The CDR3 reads CASSVGARGTYEQYF. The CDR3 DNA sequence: TGTGCCAGCAGTGTCGGGGCTCGGGGAACCTACGAGCAGTACTTC.

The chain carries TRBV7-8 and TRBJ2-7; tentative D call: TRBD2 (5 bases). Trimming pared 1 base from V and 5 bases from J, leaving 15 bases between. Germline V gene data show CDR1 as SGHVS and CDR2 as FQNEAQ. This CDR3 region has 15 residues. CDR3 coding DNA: TGTGCCAGCAGCTTAGGTCTCCCAGGAGGTGACGAGCAGTACTTC. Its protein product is CASSLGLPGGDEQYF. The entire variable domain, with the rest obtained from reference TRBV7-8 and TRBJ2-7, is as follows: GAGVSQSPRYKVAKRGQDVALRCDPISGHVSLFWYQQALGQGPEFLTYFQNEAQLDKSGLPSDRFFAERPEGSVSTLKIQRTQQEDSAVYLCASSLGLPGGDEQYFGPGTRLTVT.

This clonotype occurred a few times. The CDR3: CASSLPGFTDTQYF. In DNA form, the CDR3 reads TGTGCCAGCAGCTTACCGGGGTTCACAGATACGCAGTATTTT. V is TRBV7-8 and J is TRBJ2-3; D may be TRBD2 (5 bases). The germline gives CDR1 SGHVS, CDR2 FQNEAQ. There are 14 residues in the CDR3. V lost 2 bases to trimming and J lost 2 bases, with 8 bases between them.